The present T cell receptor (beta chain) was sequenced within a study of blood T cell repertoires in COVID-19. As for the study in general: The origin of the acute and convalescent COVID-19 samples was the United States, Italy and Spain.

In the authors' methods: By means of reference gene primer amplification, nucleated cell counts were estimated. Profiled with immunoSEQ multiplex PCR; TCRdb holds only in-frame clones, not every one. That table supplies the V and J calls and clone size; D and trimming were determined from the DNA. The sample holds 100,000 to 150,000 clones, approximately 86% seen once. Trimming at V came to 5 bases and at J to 6 bases, leaving 8 bases not matched to a gene. The CDR3 has 14 residues. The V gene's germline CDR1 is SGHVS and CDR2 FQNEAQ. Sequenced: PBMCs or T cells enriched from blood (not recorded which). The sequence came from a woman aged 45-59 years who had recovered from COVID-19. The chain couples TRBV7-8 to TRBJ2-7, with 9 bases fitting TRBD1. CDR3 residues: CASSPVGTGREQYF. CDR3 DNA: TGTGCCAGCAGCCCGGTAGGGACAGGGCGCGAGCAGTACTTC.